This T cell receptor beta chain was identified in a study of regulatory T cells in long-lasting Graves disease. Whole-study results and caveats: Persistent cases favored TRBV28, TRBJ1-2 and TRBJ2-5.

The CDR3 totals 14 residues. Germline lookup yields CDR1 LNHDA and CDR2 SQIVND (reference sequence). V was trimmed by 6 bases and J by 8 bases, leaving 19 bases between them. HTBI primers from iRepertoire and Arm-PCR of CDR3 regions yielded the TCR beta libraries. TCRdb called the multiplex PCR reads again in MiXCR, with one record for every CDR3 protein. The sample shows 550,000 to 700,000 distinct CDR3 sequences, 15% to 20% of them seen only once. As to time point: newly diagnosed GD, antithyroid drugs for less than 3 months. The TCR library was prepared using RNA isolated from PBMCs. This clonotype was seen a few times. Its target is unknown. The same specimen was also included in a second study, on T cells in Graves' hyperthyroidism and ophthalmopathy. That source reports: A 13 V-J signature model discriminated ophthalmopathy versus stable hyperthyroidism.

This clonotype was obtained from a man between 18 and 35 years old with Graves disease. The rearrangement joins TRBV19 to TRBJ1-2, with D uncertain. The sample was peripheral blood mononuclear cells (PBMCs), taken at new diagnosis, from a patient treated with antithyroid drugs. The CDR3 protein is CASSLVKLRSGYTF. CDR3 DNA: TGTGCCAGTAGCCTTGTAAAGTTGCGGAGCGGCTACACCTTC.